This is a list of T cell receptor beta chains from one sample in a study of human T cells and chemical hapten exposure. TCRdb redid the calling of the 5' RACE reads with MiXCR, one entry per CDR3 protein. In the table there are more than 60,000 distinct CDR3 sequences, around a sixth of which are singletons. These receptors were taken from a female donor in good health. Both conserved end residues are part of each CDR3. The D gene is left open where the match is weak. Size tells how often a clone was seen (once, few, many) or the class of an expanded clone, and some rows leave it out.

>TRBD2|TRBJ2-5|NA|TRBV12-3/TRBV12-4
TGTGCCAGCAGTTTAATCCTAGCGGACCAAGAGACCCAGTACTTC
CASSLILADQETQYF
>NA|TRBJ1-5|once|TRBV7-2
TGTGCCAGCAGCTTATTTACAAATCAGCCCCAGCATTTT
CASSLFTNQPQHF
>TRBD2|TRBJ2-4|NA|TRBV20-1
TGCAGTGCTGGAGTGACTAGCGGAGTTATAGCCAAAAACATTCAGTACTTC
CSAGVTSGVIAKNIQYF
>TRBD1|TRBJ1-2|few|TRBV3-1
TGTGCCAGCAGCCAAGAGCCGGGGGGACAGGGCCATGGCTACACCTTC
CASSQEPGGQGHGYTF
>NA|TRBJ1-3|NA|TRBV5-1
TGCGCCAGCAGCTTGGTTTTCGGAGCCTCTGGAAACACCATATATTTT
CASSLVFGASGNTIYF
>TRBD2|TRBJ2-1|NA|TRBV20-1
TGCAGTGCTAGAGATCTCAGGTTAGCGGGCCCCTACAATGAGCAGTTCTTC
CSARDLRLAGPYNEQFF
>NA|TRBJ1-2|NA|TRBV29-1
TGCAGCGGTGACCACGGGTCCTATGGCTACACCTTC
CSGDHGSYGYTF
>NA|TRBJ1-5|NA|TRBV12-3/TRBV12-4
TGTGCCAGCAGTTTAGCGTTAATGCAGCCCCAGCATTTT
CASSLALMQPQHF
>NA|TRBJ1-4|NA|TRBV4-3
TGCGCCAGCAGCCCTACGGAAGGGCTTAATGAAAAACTGTTTTTT
CASSPTEGLNEKLFF
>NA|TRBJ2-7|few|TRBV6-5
TGTGCCAGCAGTCCCGAGGGATACGAGCAGTACTTC
CASSPEGYEQYF
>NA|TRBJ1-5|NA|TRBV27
TGTGCCAGCAACCCCACGGGGGGCGATCAGCCCCAGCATTTT
CASNPTGGDQPQHF
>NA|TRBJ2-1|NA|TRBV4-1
TGCGCCAGCAGCCAAGATGGGGCTGGGAGTTCCTACAATGAGCAGTTCTTC
CASSQDGAGSSYNEQFF
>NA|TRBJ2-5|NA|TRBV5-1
TGCGCCAGCAGCTTAACTAGCTACGGAGAGACCCAGTACTTC
CASSLTSYGETQYF
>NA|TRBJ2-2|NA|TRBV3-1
TGTGCCAGCAGCCAAGTGTACAGGCGCCCAGGGGAGCTGTTTTTT
CASSQVYRRPGELFF
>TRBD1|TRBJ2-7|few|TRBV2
TGTGCCAGCAGACGGACAGGGCCCTACGAGCAGTACTTC
CASRRTGPYEQYF
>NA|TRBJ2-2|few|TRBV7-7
TGTGCTAGCAGCCTCGTTTTGGGCAGTGTCGGGGAGCTGTTTTTT
CASSLVLGSVGELFF
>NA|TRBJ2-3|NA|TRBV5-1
TGCGCCAGCAGCCGGACAGTCTCTAGCACAGATACGCAGTATTTT
CASSRTVSSTDTQYF
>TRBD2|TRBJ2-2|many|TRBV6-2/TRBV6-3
TGTGCCAGCAGTGAAGGACTAGCGGCCGGGGAGCTGTTTTTT
CASSEGLAAGELFF
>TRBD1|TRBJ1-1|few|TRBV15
TGTGCCACCAGCAGGTATCCCCTCAGGGGGCAGGTTTCCACTGAAGCTTTCTTT
CATSRYPLRGQVSTEAFF
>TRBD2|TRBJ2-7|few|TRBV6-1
TGTGCCACGCTTAGATTAAAAGGGACTAGCGGGATTTACGAGCAGTACTTC
CATLRLKGTSGIYEQYF
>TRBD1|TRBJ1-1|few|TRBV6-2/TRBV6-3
TGTGCCAGCAACAAAGACAGGGGGTCCCTGAACACTGAAGCTTTCTTT
CASNKDRGSLNTEAFF
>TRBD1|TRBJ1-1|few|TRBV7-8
TGTGCCAGCAGCTTAGCAACAGGGGCGAGCACTGAAGCTTTCTTT
CASSLATGASTEAFF
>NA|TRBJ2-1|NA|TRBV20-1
TGCAGTGTCGGACCCCCCGAATCAGTCTCCTACAATGAGCAGTTCTTC
CSVGPPESVSYNEQFF
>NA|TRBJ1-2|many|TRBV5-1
TGCGCCAGCAGCTTGGGGAGAGGGGAGACCTATGGCTACACCTTC
CASSLGRGETYGYTF
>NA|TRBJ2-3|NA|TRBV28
TGTGCCAGCAGTTCTCCGACAGGCTACACAGATACGCAGTATTTT
CASSSPTGYTDTQYF
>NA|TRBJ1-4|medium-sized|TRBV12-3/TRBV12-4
TGTGCCAGCAGTCCCCTGGCAGGGGACGAAAAACTGTTTTTT
CASSPLAGDEKLFF
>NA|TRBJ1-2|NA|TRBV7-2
TGTGCCAGCAACACCCAGTCAGGGAGCTATGGCTACACCTTC
CASNTQSGSYGYTF
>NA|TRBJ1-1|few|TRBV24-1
TGTGCCACCAGTGACTCAGGAGGGTTGAACACTGAAGCTTTCTTT
CATSDSGGLNTEAFF
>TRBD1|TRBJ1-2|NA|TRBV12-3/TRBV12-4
TGTGCCAGCGCGGGGACAGGGGGTTTTGTATATGGCTACACCTTC
CASAGTGGFVYGYTF
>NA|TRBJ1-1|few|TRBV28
TGTGCCAGCAGTTTAGGAGGGTGGGGTGCTGAAGCTTTCTTT
CASSLGGWGAEAFF
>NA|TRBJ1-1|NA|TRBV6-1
TGTGCCAGCATCGAAGGGGGGGCTGACACTGAAGCTTTCTTT
CASIEGGADTEAFF
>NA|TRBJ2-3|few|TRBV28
TGTGCCAGCAGTTCTACGTCTGGGGCTAGCACAGATACGCAGTATTTT
CASSSTSGASTDTQYF
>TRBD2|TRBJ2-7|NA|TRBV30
TGTGCCTGGAGGGGAGGCCAGCGGGAGAACCCTAGCTCCTACGAGCAGTACTTC
CAWRGGQRENPSSYEQYF
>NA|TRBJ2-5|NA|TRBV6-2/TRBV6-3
TGTGCCAGCAGTCCCGATTTTGGCGGTCAAGAGACCCAGTACTTC
CASSPDFGGQETQYF
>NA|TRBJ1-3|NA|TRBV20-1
TGCAGTGCTGCGGGGGGCGCTGGAAACACCATATATTTT
CSAAGGAGNTIYF
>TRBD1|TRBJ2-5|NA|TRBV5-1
TGCGCCAGCAGCTTGGAAACAGGGGAGGAGACCCAGTACTTC
CASSLETGEETQYF
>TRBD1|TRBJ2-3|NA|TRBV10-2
TGCGCCAGCTTAAAATTAGGACAGGGGGACGATACGCAGTATTTT
CASLKLGQGDDTQYF
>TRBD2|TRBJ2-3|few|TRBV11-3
TGTGCCAGCAGCTTAGAGCGGGAGGATACGCAGTATTTT
CASSLEREDTQYF
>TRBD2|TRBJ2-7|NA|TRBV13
TGTGCCAGCAGAAAAGCGGGGAGGACCTACGAGCAGTACTTC
CASRKAGRTYEQYF
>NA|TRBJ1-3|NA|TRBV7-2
TGTGCCAGCAGCTTTGGCAGGGTTGGGGGAAACACCATATATTTT
CASSFGRVGGNTIYF
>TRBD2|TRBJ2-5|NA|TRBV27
TGTGCCAGCAGGGAGGCCTCTAGCGGGAGGCAAGAGACCCAGTACTTC
CASREASSGRQETQYF
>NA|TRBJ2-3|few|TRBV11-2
TGTGCCAGCAGCTCTAGCCCAGATACGCAGTATTTT
CASSSSPDTQYF
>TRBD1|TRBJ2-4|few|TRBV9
TGTGCCAGCAGCGTAGTCCAGTCTTGGCAAACTGACAGGGACATTCAGTACTTC
CASSVVQSWQTDRDIQYF
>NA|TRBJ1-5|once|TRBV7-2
TGTGCCAGCAGCTTAGGGTCGGGGAGCGCTCAGCCCCAGCATTTT
CASSLGSGSAQPQHF